Following are 17 T cell receptor beta chains from one sample sequenced in a study of blood T cell repertoires in COVID-19. Generated by immunoSEQ multiplex PCR, the TCRdb table keeps only in-frame clones and is missing some. The table shows fewer than 250,000 clones, with 70% to 90% occurring only once. Sequencing was performed on peripheral blood. These receptors originate from an elderly woman with acute or convalescent COVID-19.

Here the CDR3 DNA reads TGCGCCAGCAGCTTGGGACAGGGGGAAAGCGAGCAGTACTTC. Amino acids: CASSLGQGESEQYF. The rearrangement joins TRBV5-1 to TRBJ2-7, with 9 bases identical to TRBD1. This CDR3 has 14 amino acids. The ends lost 0 bases at V and 6 bases at J; junction bases unmatched: 4. The germline gives CDR1 SGHRS, CDR2 YFSETQ.

J is TRBJ1-4 and V is TRBV18; 7 nucleotides match TRBD1. Per germline, CDR1 KGHSH and CDR2 LQKENI. V lost 2 bases to trimming and J lost 5 bases; unmatched junction nucleotides: 5. There are 15 residues in the CDR3. CDR3 sequence reads: CASSPIGQVNEKLFF. The CDR3 nucleotides read TGTGCCAGCTCACCAATCGGACAGGTGAATGAAAAACTGTTTTTT.

The chain employs TRBV14 and TRBJ1-1, with D possibly matching TRBD1 (6 bases). Germline assignment: CDR1 SGHDN and CDR2 FVKESK. The CDR3 has 14 amino acids. Between the trimmed V and J ends, which lost 6 bases and 1 base, there was a span of 12 bases. CDR3 protein: CASRYTGSNTEAFF. CDR3 bases: TGTGCCAGCAGGTATACAGGGTCGAACACTGAAGCTTTCTTT.

The chain uses TRBV4-2 and TRBJ2-1; 11 bases match TRBD2. The germline V gene encodes CDR1 LGHNA and CDR2 YNFKEQ. The CDR3 is 17 amino acids. V shed 0 bases and J 8 bases; nucleotides not matched to a gene: 9. The CDR3 sequence is CASSQEPSGGPRDEQFF. The DNA of the CDR3 is TGTGCCAGCAGCCAAGAGCCTAGCGGGGGGCCGAGGGATGAGCAGTTCTTC.

Comments on this clone: An end of the junction differs from the germline gene, which may be a read error. The chain is built from TRBV7-7 and TRBJ1-1; weak D call: TRBD1 (5 bases). Germline V gene lookup returns CDR1 SSHAT and CDR2 FNYEAQ (reference sequence). The CDR3 has 13 amino acids. DNA of the CDR3: TGTGCTAGCAGCTTGACAGCAGACACTGAAGCTTTCTTT. This gives the protein CASSLTADTEAFF.

This clone occurred once. The CDR3 loop is CASSLTSGTGNTIYF. The CDR3, as DNA: TGTGCCAGCAGTCTAACATCCGGGACAGGAAACACCATATATTTT. The chain employs TRBV7-2 and TRBJ1-3; maybe TRBD1 (6 bases). V lost 6 bases to trimming and J lost 4 bases, with 16 bases between them. The CDR3 loop spans 15 amino acids. Germline V lookup: CDR1 SGHTA, CDR2 FQGNSA.

The CDR3 sequence: CASSGTKRDLLKQYF. As DNA, the CDR3 is TGTGCCAGCAGCGGTACCAAGCGGGACCTCTTGAAGCAGTACTTC. The chain couples TRBV11-2 to TRBJ2-7; 7 bases align to TRBD2. V gave up 5 bases and J gave up 8 bases; unmatched junction bases: 15. The CDR3 consists of 15 residues. Per germline, CDR1 SGHAT and CDR2 FQNNGV.

The chain links TRBV11-2 to TRBJ1-4; D gene unclear. This CDR3 spans 16 amino acids. Germline CDR1 and CDR2: SGHAT and FQNNGV. Trimming pared 4 bases from V and 4 bases from J, leaving 16 bases between. CDR3 in DNA: TGTGCCAGCAGCTCTCCCGACTCCGATCTTAATGAAAAACTGTTTTTT. As protein: CASSSPDSDLNEKLFF.

This clone was seen repeatedly, ten times or more. The chain has TRBV6-4 and TRBJ1-6; tentative D call: TRBD1 (5 bases). The CDR3 contains 14 residues. Trimming stripped 6 bases from V and 10 bases from J, with 16 bases between. Germline assignment: CDR1 MRHNA and CDR2 SNTAGT. The CDR3 sequence is CASRTQRGNSPLHF. Written as DNA, the CDR3 is TGTGCCAGCAGGACCCAAAGGGGTAACTCACCCCTCCACTTT.

V is TRBV3-1 (or the pseudogene TRBV3-2) and J is TRBJ2-2, with TRBD2 matching over 9 bases. V gave up 8 bases and J gave up 6 bases; unmatched junction bases: 7. The CDR3 is 14 amino acids. CDR1 and CDR2 from the germline V gene are LGHDT and YNNKEL (reference sequence). The CDR3 region has the DNA TGTGCCAGCCTCTTAGCGGGAGCGGCCGGGGAGCTGTTTTTT. It specifies CASLLAGAAGELFF.

The chain employs TRBV3-1 (or the pseudogene TRBV3-2) and TRBJ1-4, with D possibly TRBD1 on 5 matching bases. Looked up from germline, CDR1 is LGHDT and CDR2 is YNNKEL (reference sequence). V lost 0 bases to trimming and J lost 9 bases, with 14 bases between them. The CDR3 sequence is 15 residues long. Here the CDR3 reads CASSQDLGQGQKLFF. CDR3 coding DNA: TGTGCCAGCAGCCAAGATCTTGGACAAGGGCAAAAACTGTTTTTT.

This chain uses TRBV7-9 with TRBJ1-1; the match to TRBD1 covers 8 bases. The V and J ends lost 1 base and 5 bases, in that order; junction bases with no gene match: 12. Germline values: CDR1 SEHNR, CDR2 FQNEAQ (reference sequence). The CDR3 spans 17 residues. CDR3 amino acids: CASSLETQGVRKTEAFF. The CDR3 bases are TGTGCCAGCAGCTTAGAGACACAGGGGGTTCGGAAGACTGAAGCTTTCTTT.

V is TRBV30 and J is TRBJ2-3; D is possibly TRBD1 or TRBD2 (6 bases each). V lost 5 bases to trimming and J lost 0 bases, with 15 bases between them. Germline values: CDR1 GTSNPN, CDR2 SVGIG (reference sequence). The length of the CDR3 is 15 residues. The CDR3 is CAWGGRGQSTDTQYF. The CDR3 DNA is TGTGCCTGGGGGGGGCGGGGTCAGAGCACAGATACGCAGTATTTT. Drawing the rest from reference TRBV30 and TRBJ2-3, the complete variable domain is SQTIHQWPATLVQPVGSPLSLECTVEGTSNPNLYWYRQAAGRGLQLLFYSVGIGQISSEVPQNLSASRPQDRQFILSSKKLLLSDSGFYLCAWGGRGQSTDTQYFGPGTRLTVL.

This clone was seen more than once but under ten times. This rearrangement joins TRBV28 to TRBJ2-6; TRBD1 matches 8 bases. The CDR3 consists of 15 residues. Trimming removed 5 bases from V and 3 bases from J; junction bases left unmatched: 3. The germline CDR1 and CDR2 sequences are MDHEN and SYDVKM. The chain's CDR3 is CASSTGGLGANVLTF. CDR3 nucleotide sequence: TGTGCCAGCAGTACAGGGGGTCTTGGGGCCAACGTCCTGACTTTC.

This sequence joins TRBV10-2 and TRBJ2-3; D is perhaps TRBD1 (6 bases). The germline V and J ends were trimmed by 2 bases and 2 bases, with 11 bases remaining between them. The V gene's germline CDR1 is WSHSY and CDR2 SAAADI. The CDR3 consists of 15 residues. This CDR3 is CASSEVGGFTDTQYF. DNA for the CDR3: TGCGCCAGCAGTGAGGTAGGGGGTTTCACAGATACGCAGTATTTT.

The chain recombines TRBV28 with TRBJ2-7; 8 nucleotides align to TRBD2. The CDR3 extends over 15 amino acids. With 1 base clipped from V and 3 bases from J, the junction kept 5 bases outside the gene matches. Germline CDR1 and CDR2: MDHEN and SYDVKM. The CDR3 DNA follows: TGTGCCAGCAGTTTATCCGGACTAGCAGTCTACGAGCAGTACTTC. Amino acids: CASSLSGLAVYEQYF.

V is TRBV24-1 and J is TRBJ1-2; 7 bases match TRBD1. Germline V CDR1 and CDR2: KGHDR, SFDVKD. The junction had 10 bases not matched to a gene; V was cut back by 5 bases and J by 5 bases. The CDR3 has 15 residues. The DNA for the CDR3 is TGTGCCACCAGTGGACTCGGCGGGACAGAGTATGGCTACACCTTC. As protein: CATSGLGGTEYGYTF.